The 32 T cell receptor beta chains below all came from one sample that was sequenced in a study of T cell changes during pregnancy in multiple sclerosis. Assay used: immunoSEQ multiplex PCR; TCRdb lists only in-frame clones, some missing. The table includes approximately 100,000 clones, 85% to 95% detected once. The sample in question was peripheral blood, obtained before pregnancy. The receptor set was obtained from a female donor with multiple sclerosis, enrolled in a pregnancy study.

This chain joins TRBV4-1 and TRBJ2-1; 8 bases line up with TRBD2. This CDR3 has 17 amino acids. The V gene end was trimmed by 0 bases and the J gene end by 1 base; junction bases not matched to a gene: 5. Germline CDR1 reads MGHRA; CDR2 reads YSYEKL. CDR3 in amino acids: CASSQDSSGFSYNEQFF. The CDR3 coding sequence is TGCGCCAGCAGCCAAGACTCTAGCGGGTTTTCCTACAATGAGCAGTTCTTC.

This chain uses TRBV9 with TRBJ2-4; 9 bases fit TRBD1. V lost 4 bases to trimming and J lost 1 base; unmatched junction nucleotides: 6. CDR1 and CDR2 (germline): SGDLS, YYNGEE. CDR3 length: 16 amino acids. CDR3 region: CASSPTGGTAKNIQYF. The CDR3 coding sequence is TGTGCCAGCAGCCCTACAGGGGGCACGGCCAAAAACATTCAGTACTTC.

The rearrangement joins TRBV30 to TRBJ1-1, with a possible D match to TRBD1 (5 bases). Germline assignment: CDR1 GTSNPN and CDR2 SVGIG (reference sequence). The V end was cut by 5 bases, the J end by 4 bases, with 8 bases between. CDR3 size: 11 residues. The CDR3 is CAWQGPTEAFF. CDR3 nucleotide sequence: TGTGCCTGGCAGGGCCCCACTGAAGCTTTCTTT.

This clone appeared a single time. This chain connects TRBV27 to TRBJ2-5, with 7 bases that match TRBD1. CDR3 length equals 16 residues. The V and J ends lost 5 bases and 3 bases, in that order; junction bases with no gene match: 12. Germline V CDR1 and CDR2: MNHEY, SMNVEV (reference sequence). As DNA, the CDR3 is TGTGCCAGCAGTATCAACAGGGGCTCCCTCGAAGAGACCCAGTACTTC. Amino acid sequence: CASSINRGSLEETQYF.

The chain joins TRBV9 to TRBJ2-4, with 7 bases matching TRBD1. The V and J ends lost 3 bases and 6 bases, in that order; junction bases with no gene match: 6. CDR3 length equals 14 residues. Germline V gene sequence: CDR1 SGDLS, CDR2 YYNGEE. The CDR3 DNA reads TGTGCCAGCAGCGAAGGGGGCTTTGGAAACATTCAGTACTTC. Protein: CASSEGGFGNIQYF.

CDR3 DNA sequence: TGTGCCAGTAGTACCCTAGCGGTCGCTAGCACAGATACGCAGTATTTT. Translating it yields CASSTLAVASTDTQYF. This sequence joins TRBV19 and TRBJ2-3; 7 bases line up with TRBD2. The CDR3 consists of 16 residues. Trimming at V came to 4 bases and at J to 0 bases, leaving 7 bases not matched to a gene. Germline CDR1 LNHDA, CDR2 SQIVND (reference sequence).

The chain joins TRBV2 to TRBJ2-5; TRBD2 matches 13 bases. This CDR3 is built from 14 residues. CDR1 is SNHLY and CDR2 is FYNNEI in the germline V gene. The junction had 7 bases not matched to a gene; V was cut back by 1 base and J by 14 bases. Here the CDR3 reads CASSEGTSGRRGYF. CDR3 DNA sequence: TGTGCCAGCAGTGAAGGGACTAGCGGGAGAAGAGGCTACTTC.

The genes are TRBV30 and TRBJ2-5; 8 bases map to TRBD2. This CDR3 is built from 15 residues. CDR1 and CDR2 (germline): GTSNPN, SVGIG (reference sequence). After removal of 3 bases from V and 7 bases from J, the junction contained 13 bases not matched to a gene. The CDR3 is CAWSRPGLGSGTQYF. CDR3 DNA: TGTGCCTGGAGCCGGCCGGGACTAGGTTCAGGGACCCAGTACTTC.

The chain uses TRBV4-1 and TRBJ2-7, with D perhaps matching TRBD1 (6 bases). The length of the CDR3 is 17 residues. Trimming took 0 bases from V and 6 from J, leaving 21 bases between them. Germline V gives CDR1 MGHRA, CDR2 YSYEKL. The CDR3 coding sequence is TGCGCCAGCAGCCAAGACCCTCCGGGAACAGGGTGGGGCGAGCAGTACTTC. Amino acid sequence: CASSQDPPGTGWGEQYF.

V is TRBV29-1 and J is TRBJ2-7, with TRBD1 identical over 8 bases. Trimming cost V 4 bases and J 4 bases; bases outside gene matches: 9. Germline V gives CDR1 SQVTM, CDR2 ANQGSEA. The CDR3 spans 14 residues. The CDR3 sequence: CSVAGGADSYEQYF. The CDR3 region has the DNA TGCAGCGTTGCAGGGGGCGCGGATAGTTACGAGCAGTACTTC.

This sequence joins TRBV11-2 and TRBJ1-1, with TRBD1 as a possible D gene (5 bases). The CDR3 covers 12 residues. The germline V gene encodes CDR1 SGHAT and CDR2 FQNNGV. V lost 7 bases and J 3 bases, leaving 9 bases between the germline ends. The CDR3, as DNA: TGTGCCAGCAAGGGGATGTACACTGAAGCTTTCTTT. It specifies CASKGMYTEAFF.

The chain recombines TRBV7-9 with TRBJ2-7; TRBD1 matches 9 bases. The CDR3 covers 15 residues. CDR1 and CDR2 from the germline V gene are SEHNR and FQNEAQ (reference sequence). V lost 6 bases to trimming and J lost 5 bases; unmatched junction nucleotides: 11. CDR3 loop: CASSYSGTGNHEQYF. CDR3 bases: TGTGCCAGCAGTTATTCCGGGACAGGGAACCACGAGCAGTACTTC.

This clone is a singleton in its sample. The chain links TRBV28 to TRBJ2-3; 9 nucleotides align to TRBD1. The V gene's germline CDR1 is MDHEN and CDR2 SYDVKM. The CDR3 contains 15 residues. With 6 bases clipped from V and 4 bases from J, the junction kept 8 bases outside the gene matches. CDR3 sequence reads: CASRPGQGHSDTQYF. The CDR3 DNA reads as TGTGCCAGCAGACCGGGACAGGGACATTCAGATACGCAGTATTTT.

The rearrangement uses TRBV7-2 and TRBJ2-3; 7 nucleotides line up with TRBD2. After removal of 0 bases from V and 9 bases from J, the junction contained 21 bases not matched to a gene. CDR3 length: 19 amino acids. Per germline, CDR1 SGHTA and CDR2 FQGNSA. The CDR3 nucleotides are TGTGCCAGCAGCTTAGCGGCGGGGGAAGGCTACGACCCGGCAGGGACGCAGTATTTT. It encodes CASSLAAGEGYDPAGTQYF.

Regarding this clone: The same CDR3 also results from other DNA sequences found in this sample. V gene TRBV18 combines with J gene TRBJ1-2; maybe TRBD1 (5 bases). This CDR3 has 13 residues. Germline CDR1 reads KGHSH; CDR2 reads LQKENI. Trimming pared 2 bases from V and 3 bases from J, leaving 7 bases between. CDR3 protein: CASSPDRDYGYTF. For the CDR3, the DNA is TGTGCCAGCTCACCAGACAGAGACTATGGCTACACCTTC.

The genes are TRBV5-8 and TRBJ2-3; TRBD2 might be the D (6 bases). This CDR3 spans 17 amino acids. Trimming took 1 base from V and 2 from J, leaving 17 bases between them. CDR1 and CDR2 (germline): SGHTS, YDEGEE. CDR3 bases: TGTGCCAGCAGCTTGTCGGCGGGACCCCCTAACACAGATACGCAGTATTTT. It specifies CASSLSAGPPNTDTQYF. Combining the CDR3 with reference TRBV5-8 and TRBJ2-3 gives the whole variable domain EAGVTQSPTHLIKTRGQQATLRCSPISGHTSVYWYQQALGLGLQFLLWYDEGEERNRGNFPPRFSGRQFPNYSSELNVNALELEDSALYLCASSLSAGPPNTDTQYFGPGTRLTVL.

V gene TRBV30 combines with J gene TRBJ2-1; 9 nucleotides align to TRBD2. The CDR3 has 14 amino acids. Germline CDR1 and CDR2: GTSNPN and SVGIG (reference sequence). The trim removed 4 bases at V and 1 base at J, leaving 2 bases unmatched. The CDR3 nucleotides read TGTGCCTGGAAGAGCGGGAGGTCCTACAATGAGCAGTTCTTC. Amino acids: CAWKSGRSYNEQFF.

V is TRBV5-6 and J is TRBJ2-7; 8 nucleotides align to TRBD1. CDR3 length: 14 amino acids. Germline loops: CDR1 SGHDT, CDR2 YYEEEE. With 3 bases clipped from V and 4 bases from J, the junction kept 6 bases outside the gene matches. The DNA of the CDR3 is TGTGCCAGCAGCTCCAACAGGGGGGTATACGAGCAGTACTTC. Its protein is CASSSNRGVYEQYF.

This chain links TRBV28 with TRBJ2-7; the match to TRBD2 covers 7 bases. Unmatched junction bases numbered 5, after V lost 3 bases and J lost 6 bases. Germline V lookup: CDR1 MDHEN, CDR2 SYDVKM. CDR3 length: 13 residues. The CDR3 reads CASSLPGEGEQYF. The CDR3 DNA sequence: TGTGCCAGCAGTTTGCCCGGGGAGGGCGAGCAGTACTTC.

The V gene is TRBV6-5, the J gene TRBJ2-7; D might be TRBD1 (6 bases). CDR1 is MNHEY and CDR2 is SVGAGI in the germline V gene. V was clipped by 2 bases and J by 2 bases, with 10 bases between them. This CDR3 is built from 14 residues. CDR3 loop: CASSYGGHTYEQYF. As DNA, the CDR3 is TGTGCCAGCAGTTACGGGGGCCATACCTACGAGCAGTACTTC.

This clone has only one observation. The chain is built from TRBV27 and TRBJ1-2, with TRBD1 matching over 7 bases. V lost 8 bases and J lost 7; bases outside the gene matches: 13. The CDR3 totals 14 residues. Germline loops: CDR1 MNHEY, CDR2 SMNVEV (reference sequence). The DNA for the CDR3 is TGTGCCAGCCGGAAGACAGGGCCCCTTTCTGGCTACACCTTC. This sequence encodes CASRKTGPLSGYTF.

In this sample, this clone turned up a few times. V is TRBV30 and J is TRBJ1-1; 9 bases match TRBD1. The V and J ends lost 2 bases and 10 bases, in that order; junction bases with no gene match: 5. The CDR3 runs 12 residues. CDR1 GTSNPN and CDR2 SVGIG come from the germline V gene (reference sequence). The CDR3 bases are TGTGCCTGGAGTCCTACAGGGGGCACAGCTTTCTTT. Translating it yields CAWSPTGGTAFF.

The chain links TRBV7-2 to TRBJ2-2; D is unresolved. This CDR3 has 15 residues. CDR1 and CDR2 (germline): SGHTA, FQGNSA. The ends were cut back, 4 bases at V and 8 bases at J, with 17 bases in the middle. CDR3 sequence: CASSSRRITPGELFF. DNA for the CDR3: TGTGCCAGCAGCTCTAGACGGATTACACCGGGGGAGCTGTTTTTT.

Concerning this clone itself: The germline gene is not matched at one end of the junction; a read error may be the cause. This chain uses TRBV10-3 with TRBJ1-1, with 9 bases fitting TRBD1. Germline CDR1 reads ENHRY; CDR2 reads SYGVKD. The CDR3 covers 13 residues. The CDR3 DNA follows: TGTGCCACCACCGGACAGGGGAACTCTGAAGCTTTCTTT. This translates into CATTGQGNSEAFF.

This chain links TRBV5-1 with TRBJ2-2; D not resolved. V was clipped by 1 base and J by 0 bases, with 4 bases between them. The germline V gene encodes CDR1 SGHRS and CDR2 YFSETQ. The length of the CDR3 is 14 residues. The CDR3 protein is CASSLSSNTGELFF. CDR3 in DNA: TGCGCCAGCAGCTTGAGCTCGAACACCGGGGAGCTGTTTTTT.

The CDR3 is CASSPQTGKYEQYF. As DNA, the CDR3 is TGTGCCAGCAGTCCCCAGACAGGGAAATACGAGCAGTACTTC. The J gene is TRBJ2-7, the V gene TRBV27; 7 bases line up with TRBD1. The CDR3 length is 14 residues. Per the germline V gene, CDR1 is MNHEY and CDR2 is SMNVEV (reference sequence). The junction had 8 bases not matched to a gene; V was cut back by 5 bases and J by 4 bases.

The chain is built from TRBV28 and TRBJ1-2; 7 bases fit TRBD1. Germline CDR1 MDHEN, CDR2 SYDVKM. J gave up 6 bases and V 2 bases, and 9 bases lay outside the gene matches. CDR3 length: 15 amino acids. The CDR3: CASSLPGQARHGYTF. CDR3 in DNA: TGTGCCAGCAGTTTACCCGGACAGGCGCGTCATGGCTACACCTTC.

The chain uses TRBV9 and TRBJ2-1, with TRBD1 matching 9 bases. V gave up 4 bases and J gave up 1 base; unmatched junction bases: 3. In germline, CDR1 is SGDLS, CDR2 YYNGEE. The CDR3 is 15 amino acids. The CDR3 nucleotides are TGTGCCAGCAGCACCGGGACAGGGTCCTACAATGAGCAGTTCTTC. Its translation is CASSTGTGSYNEQFF.

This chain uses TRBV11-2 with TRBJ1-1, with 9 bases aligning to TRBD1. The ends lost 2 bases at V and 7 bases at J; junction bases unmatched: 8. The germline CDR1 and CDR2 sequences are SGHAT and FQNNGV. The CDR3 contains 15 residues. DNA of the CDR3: TGTGCCAGCAGCTTACTAACACAGGGGGCCGGTGAAGCTTTCTTT. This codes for CASSLLTQGAGEAFF.

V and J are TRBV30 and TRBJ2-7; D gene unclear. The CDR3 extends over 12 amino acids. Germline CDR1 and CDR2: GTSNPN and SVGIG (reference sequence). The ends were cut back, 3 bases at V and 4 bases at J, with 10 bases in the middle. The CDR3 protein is CAWSDHYYEQYF. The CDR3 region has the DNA TGTGCCTGGAGCGACCACTATTACGAGCAGTACTTC.

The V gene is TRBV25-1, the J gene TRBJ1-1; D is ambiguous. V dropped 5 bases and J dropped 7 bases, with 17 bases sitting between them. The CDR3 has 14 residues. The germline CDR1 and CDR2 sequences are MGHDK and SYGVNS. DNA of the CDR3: TGTGCCAGCAGTCCTCCGGGAGTGAGCTTTGAAGCTTTCTTT. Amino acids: CASSPPGVSFEAFF. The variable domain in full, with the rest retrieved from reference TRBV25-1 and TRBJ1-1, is EADIYQTPRYLVIGTGKKITLECSQTMGHDKMYWYQQDPGMELHLIHYSYGVNSTEKGDLSSESTVSRIRTEHFPLTLESARPSHTSQYLCASSPPGVSFEAFFGQGTRLTVV.

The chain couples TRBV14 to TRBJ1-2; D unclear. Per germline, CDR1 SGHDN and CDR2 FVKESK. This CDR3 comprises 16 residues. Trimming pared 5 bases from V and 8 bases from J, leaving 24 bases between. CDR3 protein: CASSYGSPPTLRGYTF. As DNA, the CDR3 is TGTGCCAGCAGCTACGGGAGCCCCCCAACCCTACGAGGCTACACCTTC.